A selection of T cell receptor beta chains follows, all from one sample in a study of T cell responses to AZD1222 COVID-19 vaccine. Profiled with immunoSEQ multiplex PCR; TCRdb holds only in-frame clones, not every one. This table holds roughly 99,000 clones, about 90% found once. Sample: peripheral blood, taken 28 days after the second AZD1222 dose. These receptors were obtained from an adult who received the AZD1222 COVID-19 vaccine. CDR3s include the opening cysteine and the closing phenylalanine or tryptophan. A D gene is named only where the DNA matches it firmly. The size of a clone is reported for some rows only, either as once, few or many, or as a class for expanded clones.

CDR3: CASSSRGAGANVLTF
DNA: TGTGCCAGCAGCTCCAGAGGCGCTGGGGCCAACGTCCTGACTTTC
J: TRBJ2-6
V: TRBV7-2
size: NA
D: NA

CDR3: CASSQELGSYNEQFF
DNA: TGCGCCAGCAGCCAAGAATTGGGCAGCTACAATGAGCAGTTCTTC
J: TRBJ2-1
V: TRBV4-1
size: NA
D: NA

CDR3: CASSVRLAGDNEQFF
DNA: TGTGCCAGCAGCGTACGGCTAGCGGGGGACAATGAGCAGTTCTTC
J: TRBJ2-1
V: TRBV9
size: NA
D: TRBD2

CDR3: CASSPIPLTDTQYF
DNA: TGTGCCAGCAGCCCCATCCCCCTCACAGATACGCAGTATTTT
J: TRBJ2-3
V: TRBV5-4
size: NA
D: NA

CDR3: CATSAGRTTNEKLFF
DNA: TGTGCCACCAGTGCGGGACGAACAACTAATGAAAAACTGTTTTTT
J: TRBJ1-4
V: TRBV24-1
size: once
D: NA

CDR3: CASSLGEGPYSNQPQHF
DNA: TGTGCCAGCAGCTTAGGGGAGGGGCCTTATAGCAATCAGCCCCAGCATTTT
J: TRBJ1-5
V: TRBV7-9
size: NA
D: NA

CDR3: CASSLGQGNEKLFF
DNA: TGTGCCAGCAGTTTAGGCCAGGGTAATGAAAAACTGTTTTTT
J: TRBJ1-4
V: TRBV28
size: NA
D: NA

CDR3: CAASQVNQPQHF
DNA: TGTGCCGCCTCGCAAGTCAATCAGCCCCAGCATTTT
J: TRBJ1-5
V: TRBV10-3
size: NA
D: NA

CDR3: CASSLSYEQYF
DNA: TGTGCCAGCAGCTTGTCTTACGAGCAGTACTTC
J: TRBJ2-7
V: TRBV7-8
size: NA
D: NA

CDR3: CASSLLGQPNSPLHF
DNA: TGTGCCAGCAGCTTATTGGGGCAGCCCAATTCACCCCTCCACTTT
J: TRBJ1-6
V: TRBV7-2
size: NA
D: NA

CDR3: CASSFYTTGLNTEAFF
DNA: TGTGCCAGCAGCTTCTATACTACAGGGCTGAACACTGAAGCTTTCTTT
J: TRBJ1-1
V: TRBV7-6
size: few
D: NA

CDR3: CASSAAGGNNYGYTF
DNA: TGTGCCAGCAGTGCAGCCGGGGGGAATAACTATGGCTACACCTTC
J: TRBJ1-2
V: TRBV27
size: NA
D: NA

CDR3: CASSMGTSGSSYNEQFF
DNA: TGTGCCAGTAGTATGGGGACTAGCGGGAGCTCCTACAATGAGCAGTTCTTC
J: TRBJ2-1
V: TRBV19
size: NA
D: TRBD2

CDR3: CASSYSGGRAFF
DNA: TGTGCCAGCAGTTACTCGGGGGGCCGGGCTTTCTTT
J: TRBJ1-1
V: TRBV6-5
size: once
D: NA

CDR3: CASSLRTGNSPLHF
DNA: TGTGCCAGCAGCTTAAGGACAGGGAATTCACCCCTCCACTTT
J: TRBJ1-6
V: TRBV5-5
size: NA
D: TRBD1

CDR3: CASSRTSGSYNEQFF
DNA: TGTGCCAGCAGCCGCACTAGCGGGAGCTACAATGAGCAGTTCTTC
J: TRBJ2-1
V: TRBV11-3
size: NA
D: TRBD2

CDR3: CASNGGAYNEQFF
DNA: TGTGCCAGTAATGGGGGCGCCTACAATGAGCAGTTCTTC
J: TRBJ2-1
V: TRBV19
size: NA
D: NA

CDR3: CASSQLEPVLGDTIYF
DNA: TGTGCCAGCAGCCAATTGGAGCCGGTGCTCGGAGACACCATATATTTT
J: TRBJ1-3
V: TRBV16
size: NA
D: NA

CDR3: CAISDTPSYNEQFF
DNA: TGTGCCATCAGTGACACTCCTTCCTACAATGAGCAGTTCTTC
J: TRBJ2-1
V: TRBV10-3
size: NA
D: NA

CDR3: CASSIASGLAKNIQYF
DNA: TGTGCCAGTAGTATCGCGTCAGGTCTGGCCAAAAACATTCAGTACTTC
J: TRBJ2-4
V: TRBV19
size: once
D: NA

CDR3: CASSLAHGGANEKLFF
DNA: TGCGCCAGCAGCTTGGCCCATGGGGGAGCTAATGAAAAACTGTTTTTT
J: TRBJ1-4
V: TRBV5-1
size: once
D: NA

CDR3: CASSLGRGLGNTIYF
DNA: TGTGCCAGCAGTTTAGGCAGGGGCCTTGGAAACACCATATATTTT
J: TRBJ1-3
V: TRBV27
size: NA
D: NA

CDR3: CASSSVQGVRRELFF
DNA: TGTGCCAGCAGCTCCGTCCAAGGAGTACGCAGGGAGCTGTTTTTT
J: TRBJ2-2
V: TRBV7-9
size: once
D: NA

CDR3: CASLNRRDTEAFF
DNA: TGTGCCAGCCTGAACAGGAGGGACACTGAAGCTTTCTTT
J: TRBJ1-1
V: TRBV6-1
size: NA
D: NA

CDR3: CAWSVYKNYGYTF
DNA: TGTGCCTGGAGTGTATACAAGAACTATGGCTACACCTTC
J: TRBJ1-2
V: TRBV30
size: NA
D: NA

CDR3: CASSKEGQANYGYTF
DNA: TGTGCCAGCAGCAAGGAAGGACAGGCTAACTATGGCTACACCTTC
J: TRBJ1-2
V: TRBV21-1
size: NA
D: NA

CDR3: CAWTLEANSPLHF
DNA: TGTGCCTGGACTTTAGAAGCTAATTCACCCCTCCACTTT
J: TRBJ1-6
V: TRBV30
size: NA
D: NA

CDR3: CAISESQGAISPQYF
DNA: TGTGCCATCAGTGAGTCTCAGGGGGCGATCTCCCCCCAGTACTTC
J: TRBJ2-5
V: TRBV10-3
size: NA
D: TRBD1

CDR3: CASTGLQGIQYF
DNA: TGCGCCAGTACGGGCCTCCAGGGCATTCAGTACTTC
J: TRBJ2-4
V: TRBV5-1
size: NA
D: NA

CDR3: CASSPGHLQETQYF
DNA: TGTGCCAGCAGCCCGGGACACTTGCAAGAGACCCAGTACTTC
J: TRBJ2-5
V: TRBV13
size: NA
D: NA

CDR3: CASSLEDGQGPNTEAFF
DNA: TGTGCCAGCAGCTTAGAAGATGGACAGGGCCCGAACACTGAAGCTTTCTTT
J: TRBJ1-1
V: TRBV11-2
size: NA
D: TRBD1

CDR3: CASSFGLAGDSYNEQFF
DNA: TGCGCCAGCAGCTTCGGACTAGCGGGGGACTCCTACAATGAGCAGTTCTTC
J: TRBJ2-1
V: TRBV5-1
size: NA
D: TRBD2

CDR3: CASLLANTGELFF
DNA: TGTGCCAGCTTACTAGCGAACACCGGGGAGCTGTTTTTT
J: TRBJ2-2
V: TRBV6-5
size: NA
D: NA

CDR3: CAWSVDLNYGYTF
DNA: TGTGCCTGGAGTGTAGACCTTAACTATGGCTACACCTTC
J: TRBJ1-2
V: TRBV30
size: NA
D: NA

CDR3: CASSQEVGRGMNTEAFF
DNA: TGTGCCAGCAGCCAAGAAGTGGGGAGGGGTATGAACACTGAAGCTTTCTTT
J: TRBJ1-1
V: TRBV3-1/TRBV3-2
size: NA
D: NA

CDR3: CASSLTGTGNTIYF
DNA: TGTGCCAGCAGCCTTACAGGGACTGGAAACACCATATATTTT
J: TRBJ1-3
V: TRBV13
size: NA
D: NA

CDR3: CASSLRGAGTEAFF
DNA: TGTGCCAGCAGTTTAAGGGGGGCTGGCACTGAAGCTTTCTTT
J: TRBJ1-1
V: TRBV28
size: NA
D: NA

CDR3: CASSPDGYTF
DNA: TGTGCCAGCAGCCCGGATGGCTACACCTTC
J: TRBJ1-2
V: TRBV7-9
size: NA
D: NA

CDR3: CSARGGPLHNEQFF
DNA: TGCAGCGCTAGGGGCGGCCCGCTCCACAATGAGCAGTTCTTC
J: TRBJ2-1
V: TRBV29-1
size: NA
D: NA

CDR3: CASSLAADGGFTDTQYF
DNA: TGTGCCAGCAGCTTAGCAGCGGACGGCGGATTCACAGATACGCAGTATTTT
J: TRBJ2-3
V: TRBV7-6
size: NA
D: NA

CDR3: CASSQGLAGAPYQETQYF
DNA: TGTGCCAGCAGCCAAGGGCTAGCGGGAGCCCCCTACCAAGAGACCCAGTACTTC
J: TRBJ2-5
V: TRBV3-1/TRBV3-2
size: NA
D: TRBD2

CDR3: CASSFNSGANVLTF
DNA: TGTGCCAGCTCGTTCAACTCTGGGGCCAACGTCCTGACTTTC
J: TRBJ2-6
V: TRBV18
size: NA
D: NA

CDR3: CASSRSVAYEQYF
DNA: TGTGCCAGCAGTCGAAGCGTTGCCTACGAGCAGTACTTC
J: TRBJ2-7
V: TRBV2
size: NA
D: NA

CDR3: CASSYNRGGNTIYF
DNA: TGTGCCAGCAGTTACAACAGGGGAGGAAACACCATATATTTT
J: TRBJ1-3
V: TRBV6-5
size: few
D: TRBD1

CDR3: CASSQGGTGTWEQYF
DNA: TGCGCCAGCAGCCAAGGTGGGACAGGGACGTGGGAGCAGTACTTC
J: TRBJ2-7
V: TRBV4-1
size: NA
D: TRBD1

CDR3: CASSKTMNTGELFF
DNA: TGTGCCAGCAGCAAGACAATGAACACCGGGGAGCTGTTTTTT
J: TRBJ2-2
V: TRBV6-4
size: NA
D: NA

CDR3: CASSGEGGTPGAELFF
DNA: TGTGCCAGCAGTGGGGAGGGTGGGACCCCTGGTGCGGAGCTGTTTTTT
J: TRBJ2-2
V: TRBV25-1
size: NA
D: TRBD2

CDR3: CATSRGRTGPDNSPLHF
DNA: TGTGCCACCAGCAGAGGACGAACGGGCCCCGATAATTCACCCCTCCACTTT
J: TRBJ1-6
V: TRBV15
size: NA
D: NA

CDR3: CASSLEGANSNQPQHF
DNA: TGCGCCAGCAGCCTGGAAGGAGCTAATAGCAATCAGCCCCAGCATTTT
J: TRBJ1-5
V: TRBV5-1
size: NA
D: NA

CDR3: CASSLGGIQETQYF
DNA: TGCGCCAGCAGCCTGGGGGGGATCCAAGAGACCCAGTACTTC
J: TRBJ2-5
V: TRBV4-1
size: few
D: TRBD2

CDR3: CASSVQSSGIDEQYF
DNA: TGTGCCAGCAGCGTACAGTCTAGCGGGATCGACGAGCAGTACTTC
J: TRBJ2-7
V: TRBV9
size: NA
D: TRBD2

CDR3: CASTLGGPGGRYEQYF
DNA: TGTGCCAGCACCCTAGGGGGGCCTGGCGGGAGATACGAGCAGTACTTC
J: TRBJ2-7
V: TRBV5-4
size: NA
D: NA

CDR3: CASSLAGGLNTEAFF
DNA: TGTGCCAGCAGCTTAGCAGGGGGCCTGAACACTGAAGCTTTCTTT
J: TRBJ1-1
V: TRBV7-2
size: NA
D: TRBD1

CDR3: CASSNPLTSGRGYEQYF
DNA: TGTGCCAGTAGTAATCCCTTAACTAGCGGGAGAGGGTACGAGCAGTACTTC
J: TRBJ2-7
V: TRBV19
size: NA
D: TRBD2

CDR3: CASSFWGEAFF
DNA: TGTGCCAGCAGCTTTTGGGGAGAAGCTTTCTTT
J: TRBJ1-1
V: TRBV7-9
size: NA
D: NA

CDR3: CSVGQGAAGYTF
DNA: TGCAGCGTTGGGCAGGGGGCGGCTGGCTACACCTTC
J: TRBJ1-2
V: TRBV29-1
size: once
D: TRBD1

CDR3: CASSLDGRAGNTIYF
DNA: TGCGCCAGCAGCTTAGATGGCAGGGCTGGAAACACCATATATTTT
J: TRBJ1-3
V: TRBV4-1
size: NA
D: NA

CDR3: CASSEGRLGGNEQFF
DNA: TGTGCCAGCAGTGAAGGACGCCTCGGCGGCAATGAGCAGTTCTTC
J: TRBJ2-1
V: TRBV6-1
size: once
D: NA

CDR3: CASSPGLAGPAETQYF
DNA: TGTGCCAGCAGCCCCGGACTAGCGGGCCCTGCTGAGACCCAGTACTTC
J: TRBJ2-5
V: TRBV27
size: NA
D: TRBD2

CDR3: CASSLDVWNEQFF
DNA: TGTGCCAGCAGCTTAGATGTTTGGAATGAGCAGTTCTTC
J: TRBJ2-1
V: TRBV7-2
size: NA
D: NA